This is a list of T cell receptor beta chains from one sample in a study of shared clonotypes between healthy human individuals. Produced via immunoSEQ multiplex PCR; TCRdb's table is partial and in-frame only. The table has about 110,000 clones, under 70% seen once. The sample comprised memory CD8+ T cells sorted from blood. Receptors originate from a woman younger than 45 in good health. CDR3s include the opening cysteine and the closing phenylalanine or tryptophan. D genes are given only for firm matches. Part of the rows lack a size; the others show once, few, many or a class for expanded clones.

j_call clone_size d_call cdr3_length v_call cdr3_nt cdr3_aa
TRBJ2-7 . TRBD2 22 TRBV7-8 TGTGCCAGCAGCTCAATCCGGGGTCAGGATCCGACTAGCAGCAGAGCATTTTACGAGCAGTACTTC CASSSIRGQDPTSSRAFYEQYF
TRBJ2-1 . . 14 TRBV25-1 TGTGCCAGCAGCAAGGGGCCAGGGCGGGATGAGCAGTTCTTC CASSKGPGRDEQFF
TRBJ1-1 . . 14 TRBV27 TGTGCCAGCGGAAAAGTGGCAGGGCGATTGGAAGCTTTCTTT CASGKVAGRLEAFF
TRBJ2-7 few TRBD1 13 TRBV5-6 TGTGCCAGCAGCGGACAGGGGGCCTCTGAGCAGTACTTC CASSGQGASEQYF
TRBJ2-7 . . 13 TRBV5-6 TGTGCCAGCAGCCCCGGACAGCCCTACGAGCAGTACTTC CASSPGQPYEQYF
TRBJ2-1 . TRBD2 19 TRBV28 TGTGCCAGCAGTCTCCCGCTAGCGGATCGCCCTTTAACCTACAATGAGCAGTTCTTC CASSLPLADRPLTYNEQFF
TRBJ1-4 once TRBD1 14 TRBV5-1 TGCGCCAGCAGCTTGGAAACCGGACAGGTGGAACTGTTTTTT CASSLETGQVELFF
TRBJ2-1 few . 15 TRBV7-3 TGTGCCAGCAGCTTAGGGTTAAGCTCCTACAATGAGCAGTTCTTC CASSLGLSSYNEQFF
TRBJ2-7 . . 14 TRBV30 TGTGCCTGGAGTTGGGCACCCACTACGGGCGAGCAGTACTTC CAWSWAPTTGEQYF
TRBJ2-7 . . 14 TRBV11-3 TGTGCCAGCAGCTTAGAGGGGGACACCTACGAGCAGTACTTC CASSLEGDTYEQYF
TRBJ1-4 few . 15 TRBV19 TGTGCCAGTAGTATAGATTACGGAATTAATGAAAAACTGTTTTTT CASSIDYGINEKLFF
TRBJ1-5 . . 16 TRBV4-2 TGTGCCAGCAGCCAAGAAGCAGGGAACCGTTATCAGCCCCAGCATTTT CASSQEAGNRYQPQHF
TRBJ1-5 . . 14 TRBV15 TGTGCCACCAGCAGAGTTTGGGACAATCAGCCCCAGCATTTT CATSRVWDNQPQHF
TRBJ2-3 . . 14 TRBV25-1 TGTGCCAGCAGTGTCGGCAGAAGCACAGATACGCAGTATTTT CASSVGRSTDTQYF
TRBJ2-3 few . 15 TRBV5-1 TGCGCCAGCAGCTTGTGGGACCCCCAGAGGGATACGCAGTATTTT CASSLWDPQRDTQYF
TRBJ2-2 . TRBD2 15 TRBV7-9 TGTGCCAGCAGCCCGACTAGCGGGAACACCGGGGAGCTGTTTTTT CASSPTSGNTGELFF
TRBJ1-2 . . 15 TRBV6-5 TGTGCCAGCAGACCACCTACAGGGAGGGACTATGGCTACACCTTC CASRPPTGRDYGYTF
TRBJ1-2 . . 15 TRBV28 TGTGCCAGCAGTTTAACAGCTCATGGATCCTATGGCTACACCTTC CASSLTAHGSYGYTF
TRBJ2-1 . . 15 TRBV11-3 TGTGCCAGCAGCTTCACAGCGGTCTCCTACAATGAGCAGTTCTTC CASSFTAVSYNEQFF
TRBJ2-2 . . 13 TRBV2 TGTGCCAGCTACGGAACGAACACCGGGGAGCTGTTTTTT CASYGTNTGELFF
TRBJ2-5 once TRBD2 16 TRBV5-1 TGCGCCAGCAGCTTGGAAGGCGGGAGGGTCCAAGAGACCCAGTACTTC CASSLEGGRVQETQYF
TRBJ2-2 few TRBD1 15 TRBV6-4 TGTGCCAGCAGTGAAGGGACAGAAGACACCGGGGAGCTGTTTTTT CASSEGTEDTGELFF
TRBJ1-1 . TRBD1 13 TRBV29-1 TGCAGCGTCACGACAGGGGAAGACACTGAAGCTTTCTTT CSVTTGEDTEAFF
TRBJ2-7 . . 17 TRBV29-1 TGCAGCGGGGCGAAAGGGGAAAGCAGCTTCGAAATGGCCGAGCAGTACTTC CSGAKGESSFEMAEQYF
TRBJ2-3 . . 13 TRBV28 TGTGCCAGCAGTTACGTGGGCACAGATACGCAGTATTTT CASSYVGTDTQYF
TRBJ2-5 . . 14 TRBV7-7 TGTGCCAGCAGCTCGGGGGAGAGGGAGGAGACCCAGTACTTC CASSSGEREETQYF
TRBJ2-1 . . 16 TRBV15 TGTGCCGCACGCTCGGCCCGGGACGGAGACTACAATGAGCAGTTCTTC CAARSARDGDYNEQFF
TRBJ1-5 . TRBD1 20 TRBV7-8 TGTGCCAGCAGCTTAGGATATCGGGACAGGGGGGGATATAGCAATCAGCCCCAGCATTTT CASSLGYRDRGGYSNQPQHF
TRBJ2-5 once . 14 TRBV5-6 TGTGCCAGCAGCTTGGGACCCGGAGGAGAGACCCAGTACTTC CASSLGPGGETQYF
TRBJ2-7 few . 14 TRBV18 TGTGCCAGCTCGCTAAAAGCAGGGTTCTACGAGCAGTACTTC CASSLKAGFYEQYF
TRBJ1-4 . TRBD1 17 TRBV7-9 TGTGCCAGCAGCTCCAGGACAGGGGGGATAGTTCGCGAAAAACTGTTTTTT CASSSRTGGIVREKLFF
TRBJ2-3 few TRBD1 15 TRBV7-8 TGTGCCAGCAGCTTGGACAGGGGGCCCTCAGATACGCAGTATTTT CASSLDRGPSDTQYF
TRBJ2-1 many TRBD2 17 TRBV15 TGTGCCACCAGCAGACCTCAGCGGGAGGGCTCCTACAATGAGCAGTTCTTC CATSRPQREGSYNEQFF
TRBJ2-3 . TRBD2 16 TRBV7-6 TGTGCCAGCAGCCCCGAAGCGGGAGCGGCCACAGATACGCAGTATTTT CASSPEAGAATDTQYF
TRBJ2-7 . TRBD2 17 TRBV7-8 TGTGCCAGCAGCCCAATCTGGCTAGCGGGGACCCAGCGGGAGCAGTACTTC CASSPIWLAGTQREQYF
TRBJ1-2 . TRBD1 13 TRBV7-4 TGTGCCAGCAGCTCCGGACAGGACTATGGCTACACCTTC CASSSGQDYGYTF
TRBJ2-7 few TRBD2 14 TRBV2 TGTGCCAGCATTTCTAGCGGGGTACCCTACGAGCAGTACTTC CASISSGVPYEQYF
TRBJ1-2 . TRBD1 13 TRBV19 TGTGCCAGTAGTAATACAGGGGGAAGTGGCTACACCTTC CASSNTGGSGYTF
TRBJ2-7 . . 15 TRBV5-6 TGTGCCAGCAGCTTTGCACAGGGTATGGTCTACGAGCAGTACTTC CASSFAQGMVYEQYF